Below are 30 T cell receptor beta chains sequenced from a single sample in a study of vaccination effects on CD4 cells after COVID-19. Ahead of sequencing, the ViraFEST assay grew antigen-specific CD4+ T cells using viral peptide pools. Upon completion of about 10 days in culture, CD4+ T cells were isolated. A positive SARS-CoV-2 PCR test fell between March and December 2020. For these TCRs, the target antigens are not known. Sequencing was performed with immunoSEQ multiplex PCR; in TCRdb, only in-frame clones are kept and a portion is missing. The sample lists 35,000 to 45,000 clones, around 72% occurring once. The sample here was CD4+ T cells from PBMCs cultured with HCoV-NL63 spike peptides, taken before COVID-19 vaccination. All receptors come from a human donor who had a prior SARS-CoV-2 infection.

This clone has a handful of counts. The J gene is TRBJ2-1, the V gene TRBV19; 7 bases agree with TRBD1. Germline loops: CDR1 LNHDA, CDR2 SQIVND (reference sequence). V was clipped by 6 bases and J by 0 bases; unmatched bases: 8. The CDR3 totals 16 residues. The CDR3 sequence: CASSPTGTSSYNEQFF. The CDR3 nucleotides read TGTGCCAGTAGCCCGACAGGGACCAGCTCCTACAATGAGCAGTTCTTC.

This chain uses TRBV11-1 with TRBJ2-3, with 10 bases lining up with TRBD1. Germline V gene lookup returns CDR1 SGHAT and CDR2 FQDESV (reference sequence). The CDR3 has 15 residues. J gave up 3 bases and V 5 bases, and 5 bases lay outside the gene matches. The CDR3 here is CASSLWDRGTDTQYF. Here the CDR3 DNA reads TGTGCCAGCAGCCTGTGGGACAGGGGAACAGATACGCAGTATTTT.

The genes are TRBV27 and TRBJ2-1; the D gene is possibly TRBD2 (5 bases). CDR3 length equals 14 residues. Germline-derived CDR1 and CDR2 are MNHEY and SMNVEV (reference sequence). V was clipped by 3 bases and J by 8 bases, with 14 bases between them. In DNA, the CDR3 is TGTGCCAGCAGTTTCGGACTCCATTCCCATGAGCAGTTCTTC. Protein: CASSFGLHSHEQFF.

This chain links TRBV4-3 with TRBJ1-4; 8 bases are a match to TRBD1. The CDR3 is 17 residues long. Losses at the gene ends were 1 base for V and 5 bases for J; bases not matched to a gene: 9. CDR1 is LGHNA, CDR2 YSLEER, per germline. The DNA for the CDR3 is TGCGCCAGCAGCCAAGGGACAGGGTTTCGCACGAATGAAAAACTGTTTTTT. Translated: CASSQGTGFRTNEKLFF.

CDR3 protein: CASSIEWGGGRGLFF. The CDR3 coding sequence is TGTGCCAGTAGTATAGAATGGGGCGGGGGAAGAGGGCTGTTTTTT. J is TRBJ2-2 and V is TRBV19, with 7 positions matching TRBD2. This CDR3 comprises 15 residues. The ends lost 0 bases at V and 13 bases at J; junction bases unmatched: 11. Germline CDR1 LNHDA, CDR2 SQIVND (reference sequence).

This sequence joins TRBV9 and TRBJ2-1; TRBD2 aligns across 10 bases. Germline CDR1 reads SGDLS; CDR2 reads YYNGEE. This CDR3 region has 16 residues. Trimming removed 0 bases from V and 8 bases from J; junction bases left unmatched: 8. CDR3 protein: CASSVAERGGRDEQFF. The CDR3 DNA is TGTGCCAGCAGCGTAGCTGAGCGGGGGGGCCGGGATGAGCAGTTCTTC. The complete variable domain, with remaining parts taken from reference TRBV9 and TRBJ2-1, reads DSGVTQTPKHLITATGQRVTLRCSPRSGDLSVYWYQQSLDQGLQFLIQYYNGEERAKGNILERFSAQQFPDLHSELNLSSLELGDSALYFCASSVAERGGRDEQFFGPGTRLTVL.

The chain couples TRBV24-1 to TRBJ2-1; TRBD2 matches at 7 bases. The germline V gene encodes CDR1 KGHDR and CDR2 SFDVKD. V lost 3 bases and J lost 3; bases outside the gene matches: 7. This CDR3 contains 16 residues. The CDR3 region has the DNA TGTGCCACCAGTGATCCTCGACGGGAGGACTACAATGAGCAGTTCTTC. This encodes CATSDPRREDYNEQFF.

Only one count was recorded for this clone. The chain carries TRBV7-3 and TRBJ2-3; D may be TRBD2 (5 bases). Trimming removed 5 bases at V and 5 bases at J, with 14 bases between. Germline V gene sequence: CDR1 SGHTA, CDR2 FQGTGA. The CDR3 length is 14 residues. CDR3 loop: CASSMDSRGDTQYF. CDR3 sequence (DNA): TGTGCCAGCAGCATGGACTCCCGAGGAGATACGCAGTATTTT.

The chain recombines TRBV2 with TRBJ2-7; no firm D call. The V and J ends lost 7 bases and 6 bases respectively, with 22 bases between them. The CDR3 runs to 15 residues. The germline CDR1 and CDR2 sequences are SNHLY and FYNNEI. In nucleotides, the CDR3 is TGTGCCAGCAAGGTCGAAGGGATAATGGTTGGCGAGCAGTACTTC. Translated: CASKVEGIMVGEQYF.

The CDR3 sequence is CASSQKTGELFF. CDR3 nucleotides: TGCGCCAGCAGCCAAAAAACCGGGGAGCTGTTTTTT. The chain recombines TRBV4-1 with TRBJ2-2; D not certain. CDR1 is MGHRA and CDR2 is YSYEKL in the germline V gene. V lost 2 bases and J lost 5, with 3 bases in between. The CDR3 runs to 12 residues.

The chain joins TRBV5-1 to TRBJ2-5; TRBD2 aligns across 7 bases. Trimming at V came to 4 bases and at J to 2 bases, leaving 5 bases not matched to a gene. The CDR3 is 14 amino acids. Per germline, CDR1 SGHRS and CDR2 YFSETQ. The CDR3 spells CASSPPGGQETQYF. The CDR3 coding sequence is TGCGCCAGCAGCCCGCCCGGGGGGCAAGAGACCCAGTACTTC.

The rearrangement uses TRBV10-1 and TRBJ1-5; the D is unclear. CDR1 WNHNN and CDR2 SYGVQD come from the germline V gene (reference sequence). CDR3 length: 15 amino acids. V was pared by 7 bases and J by 0 bases, with 13 bases between. The CDR3: CASMSYGDSNQPQHF. CDR3 coding DNA: TGCGCCAGCATGTCCTACGGGGATAGCAATCAGCCCCAGCATTTT.

The rearrangement uses TRBV5-1 and TRBJ2-5; TRBD2 matches at 11 bases. This CDR3 comprises 21 residues. Looked up from germline, CDR1 is SGHRS and CDR2 is YFSETQ. The trim removed 1 base at V and 1 base at J, leaving 18 bases unmatched. The DNA of the CDR3 is TGCGCCAGCAGCTTGCCCGAATGGTCTAGCGGGGGGCATAGTTCCCAAGAGACCCAGTACTTC. This codes for CASSLPEWSSGGHSSQETQYF.

The chain links TRBV3-1 (or the pseudogene TRBV3-2) to TRBJ1-5; D is perhaps TRBD1 (5 bases). With 4 bases removed from V and 0 bases from J, the gap between germline ends came to 7 bases. This CDR3 contains 14 residues. Looked up from germline, CDR1 is LGHDT and CDR2 is YNNKEL (reference sequence). The CDR3 here is CASSPGGSNQPQHF. The CDR3, as DNA: TGTGCCAGCAGCCCGGGGGGTAGCAATCAGCCCCAGCATTTT.

The chain carries TRBV15 and TRBJ2-1; 11 bases are shared with TRBD2. Unmatched junction bases numbered 5, after V lost 0 bases and J lost 7 bases. The germline V gene encodes CDR1 LNHNV and CDR2 YYDKDF (reference sequence). There are 16 residues in the CDR3. The chain's CDR3 is CATSRDAASGRNEQFF. The CDR3 DNA reads as TGTGCCACCAGCAGAGATGCGGCTAGCGGGAGGAATGAGCAGTTCTTC.

V usage is TRBV18 and J usage is TRBJ1-4, with D tentatively TRBD1 (5 bases). CDR1 and CDR2 (germline): KGHSH, LQKENI. The ends were cut back, 4 bases at V and 3 bases at J, with 9 bases in the middle. This CDR3 has 14 amino acids. The CDR3 region is CASSHDSSNEKLFF. DNA for the CDR3: TGTGCCAGCTCACACGACAGTTCTAATGAAAAACTGTTTTTT.

The chain links TRBV5-6 to TRBJ2-5; D is tentatively TRBD1 or TRBD2 (8 bases each). The CDR3 length is 15 residues. The ends were cut back, 1 base at V and 4 bases at J, with 14 bases in the middle. The germline CDR1 and CDR2 sequences are SGHDT and YYEEEE. CDR3 DNA sequence: TGTGCCAGCAGCTTGCAGGGGGCGGGAGGAGAGACCCAGTACTTC. Translated: CASSLQGAGGETQYF.

The gene calls are TRBV5-5 and TRBJ2-6; no clear D gene. From germline, CDR1 is SGHKS and CDR2 YYEKEE (reference sequence). The CDR3 contains 17 residues. V shed 2 bases and J shed 2 bases, with 14 bases lying between them. CDR3 nucleotides: TGTGCCAGCAGCTTAGGTACCCGAATTGCTGGGGCCAACGTCCTGACTTTC. Translated, it gives CASSLGTRIAGANVLTF.

The CDR3 DNA is TGTGCCTGGACAAGGATCGATTCCTACGAGCAGTACTTC. It yields the protein CAWTRIDSYEQYF. The rearrangement joins TRBV30 to TRBJ2-7; D uncertain. Germline V lookup: CDR1 GTSNPN, CDR2 SVGIG (reference sequence). Trimming stripped 4 bases from V and 1 base from J, with 11 bases between. CDR3 length: 13 amino acids.

In this sample, this clone is medium-sized (0.01 to 0.1%). This rearrangement joins TRBV2 to TRBJ2-1; D tentatively reads TRBD1 or TRBD2 (5 bases each). In germline, CDR1 is SNHLY, CDR2 FYNNEI. The CDR3 has 11 residues. Between the trimmed V and J ends, which lost 9 bases and 11 bases, there was a span of 14 bases. The CDR3 loop is CASKRDVQQFF. The DNA of the CDR3 is TGTGCCAGTAAGAGGGACGTTCAGCAGTTCTTC. The full variable domain, rest sourced from reference TRBV2 and TRBJ2-1, is EPEVTQTPSHQVTQMGQEVILRCVPISNHLYFYWYRQILGQKVEFLVSFYNNEISEKSEIFDDQFSVERPDGSNFTLKIRSTKLEDSAMYFCASKRDVQQFFGPGTRLTVL.

V gene TRBV7-2 combines with J gene TRBJ1-4; D remains unclear. Germline V CDR1 and CDR2: SGHTA, FQGNSA. This CDR3 has 16 amino acids. V lost 0 bases to trimming and J lost 6 bases, with 14 bases between them. CDR3 sequence: CASSLAFRAGDEKLFF. The CDR3 DNA reads as TGTGCCAGCAGCTTAGCTTTCCGGGCCGGCGATGAAAAACTGTTTTTT. The full variable domain, with the rest looked up from reference TRBV7-2 and TRBJ1-4, is GAGVSQSPSNKVTEKGKDVELRCDPISGHTALYWYRQSLGQGLEFLIYFQGNSAPDKSGLPSDRFSAERTGGSVSTLTIQRTQQEDSAVYLCASSLAFRAGDEKLFFGSGTQLSVL.

About this clone itself: The junction shows a germline mismatch at one end, possibly a read error. The chain combines TRBV6-5 with TRBJ1-2; D not certain. The CDR3 is made up of 12 amino acids. Looked up from germline, CDR1 is MNHEY and CDR2 is SVGAGI. CDR3 region: CASSYLGVSYTF. DNA for the CDR3: TGTGCCAGCAGCTACTTGGGCGTCAGCTACACCTTC.

This clone was detected once. The same CDR3 can be traced to other DNA sequences in this sample. V usage is TRBV5-4 and J usage is TRBJ2-5; TRBD1 matches 7 bases. V trimming: 4 bases; J trimming: 1 base; junction bases outside the gene matches: 1. From germline, CDR1 is SGHNT and CDR2 YYREEE (reference sequence). This CDR3 spans 13 amino acids. CDR3 bases: TGTGCCAGCAGCAGGGACAGCCAAGAGACCCAGTACTTC. It yields the protein CASSRDSQETQYF.

V usage is TRBV5-8 and J usage is TRBJ1-2, with D tentatively TRBD1 (5 bases). Between the trimmed V and J ends, which lost 3 bases and 4 bases, there was a span of 7 bases. The CDR3 extends over 12 amino acids. The germline V gene encodes CDR1 SGHTS and CDR2 YDEGEE. The CDR3 here is CASSSQGYGYTF. CDR3 nucleotides: TGTGCCAGCAGCTCTCAGGGCTATGGCTACACCTTC.

Only one count was recorded for this clone. The V gene is TRBV19, the J gene TRBJ2-7; D ambiguous. Trimming left V 1 base short and J 3 bases short, with 4 bases between. CDR3 length: 12 amino acids. The germline gives CDR1 LNHDA, CDR2 SQIVND (reference sequence). CDR3 in amino acids: CASSIVFYEQYF. CDR3 nucleotides: TGTGCCAGTAGTATAGTATTCTACGAGCAGTACTTC.

The chain is built from TRBV5-6 and TRBJ1-6; D might be TRBD1 (6 bases). The CDR3 length is 13 residues. Between the trimmed V and J ends, which lost 6 bases and 8 bases, there was a span of 12 bases. The germline gives CDR1 SGHDT, CDR2 YYEEEE. The CDR3 nucleotides read TGTGCCAGCACCCAGGGGAATGATTCACCCCTCCACTTT. Residues: CASTQGNDSPLHF. Supplemented by reference TRBV5-6 and TRBJ1-6, the full variable domain reads DAGVTQSPTHLIKTRGQQVTLRCSPKSGHDTVSWYQQALGQGPQFIFQYYEEEERQRGNFPDRFSGHQFPNYSSELNVNALLLGDSALYLCASTQGNDSPLHFGNGTRLTVT.

This clone was observed many times. V and J are TRBV4-1 and TRBJ1-5, with D possibly being TRBD1 (6 bases). V was shortened by 4 bases and J by 4 bases, with 20 bases between the two germline ends. CDR3 length: 17 residues. Per the germline V gene, CDR1 is MGHRA and CDR2 is YSYEKL. The CDR3 bases are TGCGCCAGCAGCCTGCGAACAGGGAACCTTAGGAATCAGCCCCAGCATTTT. Protein product: CASSLRTGNLRNQPQHF.

V is TRBV7-2 and J is TRBJ1-1, with TRBD1 matching over 7 bases. The CDR3 totals 15 residues. Germline assignment: CDR1 SGHTA and CDR2 FQGNSA. Germline trimming cut 4 bases from V and 2 bases from J; bases unmatched to any gene: 7. The CDR3, as DNA: TGTGCCAGCAGCTCGCCGACAGGGATAAACACTGAAGCTTTCTTT. This encodes CASSSPTGINTEAFF.

The genes are TRBV18 and TRBJ2-2, with TRBD1 as a possible D gene (6 bases). Trimming took 4 bases from V and 4 from J, leaving 7 bases between them. Germline assignment: CDR1 KGHSH and CDR2 LQKENI. The CDR3 is made up of 13 amino acids. The CDR3 loop is CASSLQGTGELFF. The CDR3 DNA reads as TGTGCCAGCTCACTACAGGGCACCGGGGAGCTGTTTTTT.

This chain uses TRBV4-3 with TRBJ1-2; D is ambiguous. This CDR3 contains 15 residues. V lost 0 bases and J lost 5, with 13 bases in between. The germline V gene has CDR1 LGHNA and CDR2 YSLEER. CDR3 DNA: TGCGCCAGCAGCCAAGACTTTACAGATTTGTATGGCTACACCTTC. This encodes CASSQDFTDLYGYTF.